These 2 T cell receptor beta chains were sequenced from one sample in a study of blood T cell repertoires in COVID-19. Here immunoSEQ multiplex PCR was the method, and the copy in TCRdb shows in-frame clones only, minus some. The table shows some 57,000 clones, with approximately 85% occurring only once. Sequencing was carried out using peripheral blood. Receptors were obtained from a woman aged 80 or over with acute or convalescent COVID-19.

The genes are TRBV5-6 and TRBJ1-2; TRBD1 aligns across 8 bases. Unmatched junction bases numbered 7, after V lost 4 bases and J lost 8 bases. Per the germline V gene, CDR1 is SGHDT and CDR2 is YYEEEE. The CDR3 totals 13 residues. The CDR3 DNA follows: TGTGCCAGCAGCCTTGGCAGGGGGCGAGGCTACACCTTC. Amino acid sequence: CASSLGRGRGYTF.

V is TRBV7-9 and J is TRBJ2-3; no clear D gene. The CDR3 spans 13 residues. Between the trimmed V and J ends, which lost 5 bases and 0 bases, there was a span of 6 bases. CDR1 is SEHNR and CDR2 is FQNEAQ in the germline V gene (reference sequence). CDR3 sequence (DNA): TGTGCCAGCAGCCTACTAAGCACAGATACGCAGTATTTT. Amino acid sequence: CASSLLSTDTQYF.